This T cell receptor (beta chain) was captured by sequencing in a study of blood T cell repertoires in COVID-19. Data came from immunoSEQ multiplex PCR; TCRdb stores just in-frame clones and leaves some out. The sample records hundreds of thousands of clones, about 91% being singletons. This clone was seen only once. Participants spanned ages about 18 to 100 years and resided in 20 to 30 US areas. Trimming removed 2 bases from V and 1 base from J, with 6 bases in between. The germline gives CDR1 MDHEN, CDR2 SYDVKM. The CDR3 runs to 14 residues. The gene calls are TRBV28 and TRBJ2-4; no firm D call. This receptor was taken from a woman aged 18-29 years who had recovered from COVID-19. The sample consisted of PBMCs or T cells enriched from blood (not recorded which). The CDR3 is CASSLTGAKNIQYF. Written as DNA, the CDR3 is TGTGCCAGCAGTTTAACCGGGGCCAAAAACATTCAGTACTTC. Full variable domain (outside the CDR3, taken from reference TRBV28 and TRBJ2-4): DVKVTQSSRYLVKRTGEKVFLECVQDMDHENMFWYRQDPGLGLRLIYFSYDVKMKEKGDIPEGYSVSREKKERFSLILESASTNQTSMYLCASSLTGAKNIQYFGAGTRLSVL.